A single T cell receptor (beta chain) is shown here with its context. This specimen comes from a study of blood T cell repertoires in COVID-19. The overall study: Samples representing acute and convalescent COVID-19 were sourced from the United States, Italy and Spain. PBMCs, B-cell-depleted T cells, or T cells were the source of the cDNA or gDNA that made up the material.

Patients from Seattle were sampled longitudinally, starting during active infection. The germline V gene has CDR1 SNHLY and CDR2 FYNNEI. Deletions cut 0 bases from V and 9 bases from J, with 12 bases between. This CDR3 contains 14 residues. How the authors handled the data: Estimates of nucleated cell counts were drawn from the amplification of reference gene primers. The protocol was immunoSEQ multiplex PCR, while the TCRdb copy is restricted to in-frame clones and leaves out a portion. D and trimming were read from the DNA, whereas the V and J calls and clone size are those reported in that table. Of 200,000 to 250,000 clones in the sample, 85% to 90% were seen once.

Sequenced: peripheral blood. This chain connects TRBV2 to TRBJ2-1, with D possibly TRBD1 on 6 matching bases. The TCR sequence derives from a man between 50 and 59 years old with COVID-19, enrolled during active disease. Here the CDR3 reads CASSEARTAVEQFF. CDR3 bases: TGTGCCAGCAGTGAAGCCCGGACAGCCGTTGAGCAGTTCTTC.